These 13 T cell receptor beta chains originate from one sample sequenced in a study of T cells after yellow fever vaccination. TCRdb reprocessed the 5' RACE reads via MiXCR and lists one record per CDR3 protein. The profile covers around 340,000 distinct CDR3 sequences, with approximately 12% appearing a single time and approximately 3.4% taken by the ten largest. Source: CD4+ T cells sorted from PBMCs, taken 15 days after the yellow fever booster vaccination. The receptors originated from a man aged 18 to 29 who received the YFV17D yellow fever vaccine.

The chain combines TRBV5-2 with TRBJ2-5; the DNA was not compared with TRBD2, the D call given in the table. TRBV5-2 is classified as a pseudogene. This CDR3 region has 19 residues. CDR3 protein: CASTPTGTSGGGDQETQYF. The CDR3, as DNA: TGTGCCAGCACTCCCACCGGGACTAGCGGGGGCGGTGACCAAGAGACCCAGTACTTC.

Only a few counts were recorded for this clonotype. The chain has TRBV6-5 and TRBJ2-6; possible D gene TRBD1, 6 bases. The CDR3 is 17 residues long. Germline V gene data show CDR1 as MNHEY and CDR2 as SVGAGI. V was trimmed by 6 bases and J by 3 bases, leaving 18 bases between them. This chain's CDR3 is CASSLGTLRYGANVLTF. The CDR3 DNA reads TGTGCCAGCAGCCTCGGGACACTGCGGTATGGGGCCAACGTCCTGACTTTC.

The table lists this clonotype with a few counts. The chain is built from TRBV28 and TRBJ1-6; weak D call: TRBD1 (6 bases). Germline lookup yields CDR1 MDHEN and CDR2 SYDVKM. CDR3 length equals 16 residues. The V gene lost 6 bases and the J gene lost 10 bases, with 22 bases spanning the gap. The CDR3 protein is CASRTPGHTLNSPLHF. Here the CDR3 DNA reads TGTGCCAGCAGGACCCCGGGACACACCTTAAACTCACCCCTCCACTTT.

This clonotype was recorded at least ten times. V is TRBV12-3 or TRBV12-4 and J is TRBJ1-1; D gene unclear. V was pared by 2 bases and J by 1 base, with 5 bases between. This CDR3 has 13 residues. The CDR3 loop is CASSLHQNTEAFF. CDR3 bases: TGTGCCAGCAGTTTACACCAGAACACTGAAGCTTTCTTT.

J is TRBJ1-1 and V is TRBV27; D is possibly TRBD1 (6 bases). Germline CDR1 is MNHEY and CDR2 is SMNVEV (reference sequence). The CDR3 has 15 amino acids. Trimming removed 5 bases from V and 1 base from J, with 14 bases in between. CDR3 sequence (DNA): TGTGCCAGCAGTCTTTTCGGGGGCAGGAACACTGAAGCTTTCTTT. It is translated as CASSLFGGRNTEAFF.

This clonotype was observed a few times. The CDR3 nucleotides are TGTGCCAGCAGCTTCCGGGCCTCAACTGAAGCTTTCTTT. Translated: CASSFRASTEAFF. V and J are TRBV7-9 and TRBJ1-1; no reliable D call. Germline loops: CDR1 SEHNR, CDR2 FQNEAQ (reference sequence). This CDR3 contains 13 residues. Trimming removed 3 bases at V and 5 bases at J, with 10 bases between.

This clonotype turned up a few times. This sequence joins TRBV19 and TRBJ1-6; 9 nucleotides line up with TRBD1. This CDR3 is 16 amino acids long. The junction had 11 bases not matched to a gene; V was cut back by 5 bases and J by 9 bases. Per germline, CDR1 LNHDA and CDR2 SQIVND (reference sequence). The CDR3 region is CASSSQPGQGGSPLHF. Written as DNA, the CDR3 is TGTGCCAGTAGTTCGCAACCGGGACAGGGCGGTTCACCCCTCCACTTT.

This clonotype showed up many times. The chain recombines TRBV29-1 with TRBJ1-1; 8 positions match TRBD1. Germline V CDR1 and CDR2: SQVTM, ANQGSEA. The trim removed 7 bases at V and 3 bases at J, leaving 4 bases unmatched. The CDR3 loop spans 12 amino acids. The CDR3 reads CSAGTGHTEAFF. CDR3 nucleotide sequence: TGCAGCGCCGGGACAGGACACACTGAAGCTTTCTTT. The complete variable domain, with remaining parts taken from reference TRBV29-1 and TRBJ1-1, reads SAVISQKPSRDICQRGTSLTIQCQVDSQVTMMFWYRQQPGQSLTLIATANQGSEATYESGFVIDKFPISRPNLTFSTLTVSNMSPEDSSIYLCSAGTGHTEAFFGQGTRLTVV.

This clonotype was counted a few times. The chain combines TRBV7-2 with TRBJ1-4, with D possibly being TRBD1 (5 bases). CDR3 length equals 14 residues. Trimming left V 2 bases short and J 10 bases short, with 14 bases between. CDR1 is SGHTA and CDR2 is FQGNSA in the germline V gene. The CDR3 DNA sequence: TGTGCCAGCAGCTTACCGGGACGAGCGGCAAAACTGTTTTTT. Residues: CASSLPGRAAKLFF.

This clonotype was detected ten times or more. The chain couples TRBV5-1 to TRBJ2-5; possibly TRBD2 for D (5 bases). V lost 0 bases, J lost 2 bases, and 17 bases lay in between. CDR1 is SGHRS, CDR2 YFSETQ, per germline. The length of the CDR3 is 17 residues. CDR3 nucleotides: TGCGCCAGCAGCTTGGCACTAGGACCGGCGACACAAGAGACCCAGTACTTC. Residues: CASSLALGPATQETQYF.

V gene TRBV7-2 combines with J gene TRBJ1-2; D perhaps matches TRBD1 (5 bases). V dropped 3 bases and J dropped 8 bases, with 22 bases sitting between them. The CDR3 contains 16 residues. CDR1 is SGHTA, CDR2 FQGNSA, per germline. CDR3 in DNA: TGTGCCAGCAGCTTTGGATTAGGGGACGGGACGGGCGGCTACACCTTC. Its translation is CASSFGLGDGTGGYTF.

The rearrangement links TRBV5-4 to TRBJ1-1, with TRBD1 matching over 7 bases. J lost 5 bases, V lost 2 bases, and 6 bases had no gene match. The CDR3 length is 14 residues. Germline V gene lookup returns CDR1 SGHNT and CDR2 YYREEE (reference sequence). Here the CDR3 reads CASSFEGARTEAFF. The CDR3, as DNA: TGTGCCAGCAGCTTCGAGGGGGCCCGGACTGAAGCTTTCTTT.

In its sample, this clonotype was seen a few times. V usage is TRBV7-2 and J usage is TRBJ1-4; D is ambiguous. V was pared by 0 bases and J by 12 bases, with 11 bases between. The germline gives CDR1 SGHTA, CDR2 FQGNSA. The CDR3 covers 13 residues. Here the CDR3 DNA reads TGTGCCAGCAGCTTAGCGCCGGGGAGTGAACTGTTTTTT. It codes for CASSLAPGSELFF.